This TCR beta chain was identified during a study of monozygotic twins with cystic fibrosis listed by TCRdb under 2021. Study-level background: Roughly 2.7 micrograms of fragmented DNA went through approximately 16 PCR cycles to produce barcoded libraries. TCR beta repertoires were compared within and between 16 monozygotic twin pairs with cystic fibrosis so that genetic influence on V and J gene usage could be assessed. The cohort comprised ten female and six male twin pairs aged about 2.0 to 36.4 years, median approximately 10 years, mostly children and adolescents. Twins were ranked among around 990 cohort participants for weight-for-height and FEVPerc (FEV1 disease centile) on the day of blood sampling. Data for three of the twin pairs had previously been reported in another context.

The twin pairs came from the European Cystic Fibrosis Twin and Sibling Study Cohort, a cohort that recruited patients from over 150 CF clinics across 14 European countries. Both zygosity and CFTR genotype were checked in-house, and zygosity was tested with multiplex PCR across nine short tandem repeat loci. Peripheral blood was sampled from each twin, with clinical parameters recorded on the day of blood sampling. Genomic DNA was isolated from peripheral blood cells with phenol/chloroform and kept in TE buffer at 4 degrees C. A word on this clone: This receptor's antigen is unknown. No much larger clone exists at a distance of one base, and base qualities are not known.

TCR beta CDR3 regions were amplified by multiplex PCR using the immunoSEQ immune profiling system, following the manufacturer's instructions. An Illumina NextSeq system was used to carry out the sequencing. Turning to the authors' computational methods: The immunoSEQ Analyzer platform handled processing of the sequence data, and clonality was calculated by taking the square root of Simpson's index of productive rearrangements. Jensen-Shannon distance served as the measure of similarity in V and J usage, while OLGA was used to compute CDR3 generation probabilities. The immuneACCESS database (August 2020) and VDJdb (December 2020) were searched for shared CDR3 sequences. TCRdb obtained this table from immuneACCESS and retained in-frame rearrangements with V and J assigned. These tables miss some clones; where compared with another copy, unresolved V genes account for less than half of the shortfall, and the remainder is unexplained. That table furnishes V, J and clone size, whereas the DNA furnished D and trimming. The sample includes about 10,000 clones, with over 99% observed a single time. The ten largest clones add up to around 0.38% of the sample.

The CDR3, cysteine through phenylalanine, is 15 amino acids long. Only CDR3 DNA is held: 45 bases, read in frame from base 1. The CDR1 and CDR2 encoded by the germline V gene are SGHAT and FQNNGV. The trim is 5 bases for V and 2 bases for J, with a gap of 16 bases between the germline ends. The research as a whole found: Significantly higher nucleotide-identical clonotype sharing was observed within monozygotic CF twin pairs than between unrelated CF individuals (P = 0.000026, Mann-Whitney). V gene usage was most similar to the co-twin in 13 of 16 pairs, and J usage was most similar to the co-twin in 8 of 16 pairs, which suggests genetic constraints. The cohort was small, and no association was found between shared CDR3 numbers and age, concordance or disease severity. Simpson clonality was generally low (median about 0.0097), suggesting a naive-dominated repertoire, with higher clonality in the most severely affected patients.

This receptor was obtained from a young man with cystic fibrosis. The chain employs TRBV11-2 and TRBJ2-7, with no confident D gene call. The specimen sequenced was blood. The DNA sequence is TGTGCCAGCAGCAATAGTAGGACCAATACCTACGAGCAGTACTTC. Translated, it reads CASSNSRTNTYEQYF. With the portions outside the CDR3 filled from the reference TRBV11-2 and TRBJ2-7 genes, the complete variable region becomes EAGVAQSPRYKIIEKRQSVAFWCNPISGHATLYWYQQILGQGPKLLIQFQNNGVVDDSQLPKDRFSAERLKGVDSTLKIQPAKLEDSAVYLCASSNSRTNTYEQYFGPGTRLTVT.